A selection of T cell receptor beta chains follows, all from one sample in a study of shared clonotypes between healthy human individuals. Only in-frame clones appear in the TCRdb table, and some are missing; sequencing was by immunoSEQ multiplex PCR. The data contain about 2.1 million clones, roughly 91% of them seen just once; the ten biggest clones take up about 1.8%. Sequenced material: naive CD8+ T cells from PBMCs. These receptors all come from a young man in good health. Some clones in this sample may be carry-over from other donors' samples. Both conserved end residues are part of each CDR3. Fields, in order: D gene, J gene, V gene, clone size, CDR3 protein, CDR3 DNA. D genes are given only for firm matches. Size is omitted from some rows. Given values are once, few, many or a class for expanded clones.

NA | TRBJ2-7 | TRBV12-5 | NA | CASASGPYEQYF | TGTGCTAGTGCTTCGGGTCCCTACGAGCAGTACTTC
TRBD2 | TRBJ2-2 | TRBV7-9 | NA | CASSVLGTSGYTGELFF | TGTGCCAGCAGCGTGCTAGGGACTAGCGGGTACACCGGGGAGCTGTTTTTT
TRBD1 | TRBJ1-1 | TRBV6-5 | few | CASRQDRSGEAFF | TGTGCCAGCAGGCAGGACAGGAGTGGTGAAGCTTTCTTT
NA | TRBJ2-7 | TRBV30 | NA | CAWGLGSYEQYF | TGTGCCTGGGGTCTAGGTAGTTACGAGCAGTACTTC
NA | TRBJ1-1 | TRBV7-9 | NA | CASSSTLSAAGGNTEAFF | TGTGCCAGCAGCTCAACCCTGTCTGCGGCAGGCGGGAACACTGAAGCTTTCTTT
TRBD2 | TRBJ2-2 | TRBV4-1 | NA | CASSLVGGDTGELFF | TGCGCCAGCAGCCTGGTGGGAGGGGACACCGGGGAGCTGTTTTTT
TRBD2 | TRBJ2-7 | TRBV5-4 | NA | CASSFPGLAPLEQYF | TGTGCCAGCAGCTTTCCGGGACTAGCGCCACTCGAGCAGTACTTC
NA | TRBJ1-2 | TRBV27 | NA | CASSRSVSTFFGYTF | TGTGCCAGCAGTCGGTCGGTCTCTACCTTTTTTGGCTACACCTTC
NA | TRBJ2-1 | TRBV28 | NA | CASPNRAPYNEQFF | TGTGCCAGCCCCAATCGGGCTCCCTACAATGAGCAGTTCTTC
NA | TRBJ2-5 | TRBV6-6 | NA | CASSYSGGPETQYF | TGTGCCAGCAGTTACTCCGGGGGGCCTGAGACCCAGTACTTC
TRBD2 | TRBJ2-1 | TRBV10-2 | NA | CATTGGNFNEQFF | TGCGCCACCACGGGAGGGAACTTCAATGAGCAGTTCTTC
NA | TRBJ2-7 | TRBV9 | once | CASSVDFTGATSPYEQYF | TGTGCCAGCAGCGTAGATTTTACGGGAGCAACCAGCCCCTACGAGCAGTACTTC
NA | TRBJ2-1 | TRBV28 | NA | CASSFEGLPSGEQFF | TGTGCCAGCAGTTTTGAAGGCCTACCGTCGGGTGAGCAGTTCTTC
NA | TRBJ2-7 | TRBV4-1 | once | CASSLLRDIAYEQYF | TGCGCCAGCAGTCTCCTAAGGGACATCGCCTACGAGCAGTACTTC
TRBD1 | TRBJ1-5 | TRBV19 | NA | CASSIPKTGMRGSNQPQHF | TGTGCCAGTAGTATCCCGAAGACAGGGATGAGGGGTAGCAATCAGCCCCAGCATTTT
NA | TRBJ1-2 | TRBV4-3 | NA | CASSQGRGEAGYTF | TGCGCCAGCAGCCAAGGGAGGGGCGAAGCTGGCTACACCTTC
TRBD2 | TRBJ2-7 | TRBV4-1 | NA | CASSLGTSGPYEQYF | TGCGCCAGCAGCCTCGGGACTAGCGGCCCGTACGAGCAGTACTTC
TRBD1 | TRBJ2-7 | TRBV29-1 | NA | CSAQRQGDYEQYF | TGCAGCGCCCAAAGACAGGGAGATTACGAGCAGTACTTC
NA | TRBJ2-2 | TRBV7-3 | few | CASSLTGNTGELFF | TGTGCCAGCAGCTTAACAGGGAACACCGGGGAGCTGTTTTTT
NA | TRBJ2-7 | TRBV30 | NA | CAWSVDVGENLYEQYF | TGTGCCTGGAGTGTAGACGTGGGCGAGAATCTCTACGAGCAGTACTTC
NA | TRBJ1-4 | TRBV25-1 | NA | CASSEPSEKLFF | TGTGCCAGCAGTGAACCCTCCGAAAAACTGTTTTTT
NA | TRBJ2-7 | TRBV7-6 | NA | CASSLPGLDEQYF | TGTGCCAGCAGCTTGCCGGGACTGGACGAGCAGTACTTC
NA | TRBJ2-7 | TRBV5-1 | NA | CASSYRLGLSYEQYF | TGCGCCAGCAGCTACAGACTAGGCCTCTCCTACGAGCAGTACTTC
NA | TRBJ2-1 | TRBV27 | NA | CASSSYSALGVNEQFF | TGTGCCAGCAGCTCATATAGCGCGCTCGGGGTCAATGAGCAGTTCTTC
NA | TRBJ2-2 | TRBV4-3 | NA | CASSRGPGHRGELFF | TGCGCCAGCAGCCGGGGTCCAGGGCACAGGGGGGAGCTGTTTTTT
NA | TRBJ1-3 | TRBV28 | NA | CASRSGAANTIYF | TGTGCCAGCCGTTCAGGGGCAGCAAACACCATATATTTT
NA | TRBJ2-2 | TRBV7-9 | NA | CASSLEEAPGELFF | TGTGCCAGCAGCTTAGAGGAGGCCCCCGGGGAGCTGTTTTTT
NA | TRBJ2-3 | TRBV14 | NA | CASSRTTDFTDTQYF | TGTGCCAGCAGCCGTACAACCGACTTCACAGATACGCAGTATTTT
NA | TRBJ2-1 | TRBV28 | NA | CASSLVPYNEQFF | TGTGCCAGCAGTTTGGTACCGTACAATGAGCAGTTCTTC
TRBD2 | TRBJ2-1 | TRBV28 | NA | CASSLPYGSGSDEQFF | TGTGCCAGCAGTTTACCCTATGGGAGCGGGAGCGATGAGCAGTTCTTC
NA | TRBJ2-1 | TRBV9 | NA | CASSVGGAVGEQFF | TGTGCCAGCAGCGTAGGAGGGGCTGTGGGTGAGCAGTTCTTC
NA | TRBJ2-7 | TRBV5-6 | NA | CASSFNSYEQYF | TGTGCCAGCAGCTTTAACTCCTACGAGCAGTACTTC
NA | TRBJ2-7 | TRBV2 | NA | CASSESGGRETSYEQYF | TGTGCCAGCAGTGAATCCGGGGGTCGGGAAACCTCCTACGAGCAGTACTTC
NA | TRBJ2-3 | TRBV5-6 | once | CASSSAWGANTQYF | TGTGCCAGCAGCTCCGCCTGGGGGGCCAATACGCAGTATTTT
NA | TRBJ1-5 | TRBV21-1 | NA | CASSATWDQPQHF | TGTGCCAGCAGCGCTACTTGGGATCAGCCCCAGCATTTT
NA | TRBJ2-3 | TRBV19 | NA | CASSIGVSVRITDTQYF | TGTGCCAGTAGTATAGGGGTGAGCGTACGAATCACAGATACGCAGTATTTT
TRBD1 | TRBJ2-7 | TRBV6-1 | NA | CASGDRGPYEQYF | TGTGCCAGCGGCGACAGGGGCCCCTACGAGCAGTACTTC
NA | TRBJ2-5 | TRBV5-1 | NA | CASSFLAHEGQAQETQYF | TGCGCCAGCAGCTTCTTGGCGCATGAGGGGCAGGCCCAAGAGACCCAGTACTTC
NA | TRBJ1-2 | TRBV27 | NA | CASSLLGQSGYTF | TGTGCCAGCAGTTTATTAGGGCAAAGTGGCTACACCTTC
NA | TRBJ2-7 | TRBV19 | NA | CASSGGGTHEQYF | TGTGCCAGTAGCGGAGGAGGGACCCACGAGCAGTACTTC
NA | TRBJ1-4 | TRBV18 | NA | CASSPSRGMDEKLFF | TGTGCCAGCTCACCCTCCCGGGGCATGGATGAAAAACTGTTTTTT
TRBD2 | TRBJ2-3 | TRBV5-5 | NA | CASSLGLDADTQYF | TGTGCCAGCAGCTTAGGACTAGATGCAGATACGCAGTATTTT